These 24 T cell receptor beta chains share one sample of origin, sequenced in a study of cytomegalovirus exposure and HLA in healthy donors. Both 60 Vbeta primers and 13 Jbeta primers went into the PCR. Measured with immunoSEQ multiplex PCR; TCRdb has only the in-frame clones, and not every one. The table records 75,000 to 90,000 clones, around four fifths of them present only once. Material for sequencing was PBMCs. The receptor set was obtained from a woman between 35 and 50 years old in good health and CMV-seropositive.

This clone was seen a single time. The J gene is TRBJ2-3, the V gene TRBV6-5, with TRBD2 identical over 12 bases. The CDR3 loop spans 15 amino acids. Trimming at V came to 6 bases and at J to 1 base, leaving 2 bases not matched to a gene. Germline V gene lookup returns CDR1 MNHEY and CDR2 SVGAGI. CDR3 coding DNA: TGTGCCAGCAGCTGGACTAGCGGGGGCACAGATACGCAGTATTTT. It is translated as CASSWTSGGTDTQYF.

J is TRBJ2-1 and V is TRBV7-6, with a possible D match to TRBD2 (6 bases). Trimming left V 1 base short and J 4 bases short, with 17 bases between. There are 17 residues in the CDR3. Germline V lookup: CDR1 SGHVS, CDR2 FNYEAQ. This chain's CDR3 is CASSLVRNGRLYNEQFF. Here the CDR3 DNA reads TGTGCCAGCAGCTTAGTTAGAAATGGGAGGTTATACAATGAGCAGTTCTTC.

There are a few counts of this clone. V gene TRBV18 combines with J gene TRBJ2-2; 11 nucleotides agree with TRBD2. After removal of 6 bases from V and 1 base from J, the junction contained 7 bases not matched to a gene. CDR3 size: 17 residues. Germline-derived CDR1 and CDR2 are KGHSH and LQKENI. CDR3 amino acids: CASSKTSGEMNTGELFF. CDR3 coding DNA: TGTGCCAGCTCGAAGACTAGCGGGGAGATGAACACCGGGGAGCTGTTTTTT.

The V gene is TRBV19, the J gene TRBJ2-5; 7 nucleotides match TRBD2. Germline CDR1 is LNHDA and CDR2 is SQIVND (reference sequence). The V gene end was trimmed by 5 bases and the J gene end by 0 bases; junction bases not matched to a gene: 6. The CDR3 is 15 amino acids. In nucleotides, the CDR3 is TGTGCCAGTAGTGTCGGCGGGGGAAACCAAGAGACCCAGTACTTC. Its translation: CASSVGGGNQETQYF.

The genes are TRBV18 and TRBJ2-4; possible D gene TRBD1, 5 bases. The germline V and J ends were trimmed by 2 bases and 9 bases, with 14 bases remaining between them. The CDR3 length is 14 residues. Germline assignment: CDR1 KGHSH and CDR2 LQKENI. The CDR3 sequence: CASSPSVGAVIQYF. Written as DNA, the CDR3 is TGTGCCAGCTCACCAAGTGTTGGGGCAGTCATTCAGTACTTC. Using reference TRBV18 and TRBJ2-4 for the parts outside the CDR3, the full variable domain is NAGVMQNPRHLVRRRGQEARLRCSPMKGHSHVYWYRQLPEEGLKFMVYLQKENIIDESGMPKERFSAEFPKEGPSILRIQQVVRGDSAAYFCASSPSVGAVIQYFGAGTRLSVL.

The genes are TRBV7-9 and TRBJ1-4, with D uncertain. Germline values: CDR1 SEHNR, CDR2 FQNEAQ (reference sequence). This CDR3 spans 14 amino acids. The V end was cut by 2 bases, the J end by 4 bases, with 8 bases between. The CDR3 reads CASSLLADNEKLFF. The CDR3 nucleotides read TGTGCCAGCAGCTTATTGGCAGATAATGAAAAACTGTTTTTT.

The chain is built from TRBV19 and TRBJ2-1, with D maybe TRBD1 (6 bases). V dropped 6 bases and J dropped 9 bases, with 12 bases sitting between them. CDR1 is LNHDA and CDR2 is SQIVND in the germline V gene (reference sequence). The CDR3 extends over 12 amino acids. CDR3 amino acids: CASSYRAGEQFF. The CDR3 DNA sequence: TGTGCCAGTAGCTACAGGGCCGGTGAGCAGTTCTTC. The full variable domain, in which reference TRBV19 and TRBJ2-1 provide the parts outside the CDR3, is DGGITQSPKYLFRKEGQNVTLSCEQNLNHDAMYWYRQDPGQGLRLIYYSQIVNDFQKGDIAEGYSVSREKKESFPLTVTSAQKNPTAFYLCASSYRAGEQFFGPGTRLTVL.

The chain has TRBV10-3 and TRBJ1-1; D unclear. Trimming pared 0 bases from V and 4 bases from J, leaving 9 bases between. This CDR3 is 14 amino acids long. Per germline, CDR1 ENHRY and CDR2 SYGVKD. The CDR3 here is CAISESVAPTEAFF. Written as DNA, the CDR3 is TGTGCCATCAGTGAGTCAGTGGCCCCCACTGAAGCTTTCTTT.

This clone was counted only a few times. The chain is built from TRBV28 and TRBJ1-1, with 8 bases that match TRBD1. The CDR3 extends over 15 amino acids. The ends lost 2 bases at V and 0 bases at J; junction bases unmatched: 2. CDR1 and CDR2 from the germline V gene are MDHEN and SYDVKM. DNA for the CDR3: TGTGCCAGCAGTTTACTGGACAGGGTGAACACTGAAGCTTTCTTT. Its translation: CASSLLDRVNTEAFF.

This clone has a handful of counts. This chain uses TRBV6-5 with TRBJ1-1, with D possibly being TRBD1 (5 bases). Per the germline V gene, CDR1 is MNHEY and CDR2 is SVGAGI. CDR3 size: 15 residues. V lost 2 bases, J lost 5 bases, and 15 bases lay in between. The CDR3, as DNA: TGTGCCAGCAGTTACAACCCGGGGGGGGGTACTGAAGCTTTCTTT. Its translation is CASSYNPGGGTEAFF.

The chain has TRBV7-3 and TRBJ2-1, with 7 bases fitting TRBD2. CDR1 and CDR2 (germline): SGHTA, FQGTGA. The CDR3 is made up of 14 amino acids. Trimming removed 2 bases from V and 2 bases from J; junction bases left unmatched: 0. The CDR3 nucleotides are TGTGCCAGCAGCTTAGGGACTACCTACAATGAGCAGTTCTTC. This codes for CASSLGTTYNEQFF.

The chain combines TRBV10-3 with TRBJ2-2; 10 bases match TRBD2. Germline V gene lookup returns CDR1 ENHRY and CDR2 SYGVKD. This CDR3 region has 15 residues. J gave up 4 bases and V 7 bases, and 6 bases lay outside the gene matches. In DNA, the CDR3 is TGTGCCATCACCAGCGGGGGGGCCGGCACCGGGGAGCTGTTTTTT. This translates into CAITSGGAGTGELFF.

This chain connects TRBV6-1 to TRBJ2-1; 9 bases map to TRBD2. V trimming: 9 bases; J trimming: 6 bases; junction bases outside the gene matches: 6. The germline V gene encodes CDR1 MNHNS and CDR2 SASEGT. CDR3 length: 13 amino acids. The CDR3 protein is CASVAGAINEQFF. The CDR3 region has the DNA TGTGCCAGTGTAGCGGGGGCTATCAATGAGCAGTTCTTC.

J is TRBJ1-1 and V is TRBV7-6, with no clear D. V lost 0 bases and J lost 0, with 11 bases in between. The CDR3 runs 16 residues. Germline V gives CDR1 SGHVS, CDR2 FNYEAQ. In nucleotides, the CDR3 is TGTGCCAGCAGCTTAGCGACCGGACTTATGAACACTGAAGCTTTCTTT. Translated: CASSLATGLMNTEAFF. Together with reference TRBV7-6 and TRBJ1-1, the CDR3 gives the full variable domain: GAGVSQSPRYKVTKRGQDVALRCDPISGHVSLYWYRQALGQGPEFLTYFNYEAQQDKSGLPNDRFSAERPEGSISTLTIQRTEQRDSAMYRCASSLATGLMNTEAFFGQGTRLTVV.

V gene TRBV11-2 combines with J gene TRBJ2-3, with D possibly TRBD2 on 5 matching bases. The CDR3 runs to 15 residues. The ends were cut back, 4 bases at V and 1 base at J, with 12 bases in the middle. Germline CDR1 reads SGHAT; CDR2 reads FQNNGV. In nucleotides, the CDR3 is TGTGCCAGCAGCTCTAAGGTCGGGGGCACAGATACGCAGTATTTT. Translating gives CASSSKVGGTDTQYF.

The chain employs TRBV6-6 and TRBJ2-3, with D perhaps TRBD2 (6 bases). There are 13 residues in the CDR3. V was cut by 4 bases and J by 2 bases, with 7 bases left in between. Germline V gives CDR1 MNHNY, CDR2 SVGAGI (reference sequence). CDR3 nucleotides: TGTGCCAGCAGTTGGACTAACACAGATACGCAGTATTTT. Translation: CASSWTNTDTQYF.

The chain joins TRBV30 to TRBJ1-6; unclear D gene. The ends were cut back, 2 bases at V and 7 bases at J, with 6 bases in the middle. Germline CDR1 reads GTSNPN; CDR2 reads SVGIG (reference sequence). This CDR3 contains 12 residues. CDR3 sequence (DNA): TGTGCCTGGAGTAACGGGAATTCACCCCTCCACTTT. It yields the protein CAWSNGNSPLHF.

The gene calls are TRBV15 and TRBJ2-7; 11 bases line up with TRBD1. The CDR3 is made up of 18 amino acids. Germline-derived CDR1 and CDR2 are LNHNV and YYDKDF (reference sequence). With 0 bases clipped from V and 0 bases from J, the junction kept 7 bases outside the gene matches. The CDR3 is CATSRDLGTGGSSYEQYF. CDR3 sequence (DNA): TGTGCCACCAGCAGAGATTTGGGGACAGGGGGGAGCTCCTACGAGCAGTACTTC.

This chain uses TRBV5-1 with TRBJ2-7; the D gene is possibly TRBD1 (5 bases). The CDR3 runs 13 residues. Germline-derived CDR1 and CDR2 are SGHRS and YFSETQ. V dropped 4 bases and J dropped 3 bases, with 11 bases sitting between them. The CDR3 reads CASSQDILYEQYF. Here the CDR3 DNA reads TGCGCCAGCAGCCAGGACATTCTCTACGAGCAGTACTTC.

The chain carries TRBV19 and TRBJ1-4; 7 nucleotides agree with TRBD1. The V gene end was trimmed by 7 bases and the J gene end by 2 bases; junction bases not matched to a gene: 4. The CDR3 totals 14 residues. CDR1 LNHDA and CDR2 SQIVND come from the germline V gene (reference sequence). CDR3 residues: CASTETGTNEKLFF. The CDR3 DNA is TGTGCCAGTACTGAGACAGGGACTAATGAAAAACTGTTTTTT.

The CDR3 bases are TGCGCCAGCAGCTTGTGGCAGAACCAAGAGACCCAGTACTTC. Protein product: CASSLWQNQETQYF. The J gene is TRBJ2-5, the V gene TRBV5-1; D gene ambiguous. Trimming shortened V by 1 base and J by 0 bases, and 7 bases separated the two germline ends. The germline V gene has CDR1 SGHRS and CDR2 YFSETQ. The CDR3 has 14 amino acids.

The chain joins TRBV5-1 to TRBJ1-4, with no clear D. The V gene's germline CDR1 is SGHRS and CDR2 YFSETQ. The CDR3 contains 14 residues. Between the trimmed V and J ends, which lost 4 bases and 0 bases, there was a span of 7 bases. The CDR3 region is CASSRDTTNEKLFF. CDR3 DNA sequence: TGCGCCAGCAGCCGAGACACAACTAATGAAAAACTGTTTTTT. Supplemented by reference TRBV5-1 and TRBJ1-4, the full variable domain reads KAGVTQTPRYLIKTRGQQVTLSCSPISGHRSVSWYQQTPGQGLQFLFEYFSETQRNKGNFPGRFSGRQFSNSRSEMNVSTLELGDSALYLCASSRDTTNEKLFFGSGTQLSVL.

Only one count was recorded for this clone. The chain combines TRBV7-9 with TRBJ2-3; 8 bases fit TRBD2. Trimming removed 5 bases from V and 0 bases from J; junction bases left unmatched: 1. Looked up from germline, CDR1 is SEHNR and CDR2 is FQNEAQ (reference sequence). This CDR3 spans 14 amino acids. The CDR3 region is CASSERGSTDTQYF. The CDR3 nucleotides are TGTGCCAGCAGCGAGCGGGGGAGCACAGATACGCAGTATTTT.

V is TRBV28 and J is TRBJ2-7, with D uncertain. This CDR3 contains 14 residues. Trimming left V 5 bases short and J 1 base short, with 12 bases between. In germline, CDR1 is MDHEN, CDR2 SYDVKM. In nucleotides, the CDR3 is TGTGCCAGCAGTCGTGGGCCCCTATCCTACGAGCAGTACTTC. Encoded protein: CASSRGPLSYEQYF.